The 3 T cell receptor beta chains presented below share a single source sample, sequenced in a study of blood T cell repertoires in COVID-19. Method: immunoSEQ multiplex PCR; TCRdb's copy keeps in-frame clones and lacks some. Here the sample spans under 250,000 clones, roughly 80% being singletons. Input material: peripheral blood. These receptors were taken from a woman in her late teens or twenties with acute or convalescent COVID-19.

This clone appeared once. This CDR3 reads CASTNRVEQPQHF. The CDR3 coding sequence is TGTGCCAGCACAAACAGGGTTGAGCAGCCCCAGCATTTT. V gene TRBV28 combines with J gene TRBJ1-5, with D possibly TRBD1 on 6 matching bases. Trimming removed 7 bases from V and 7 bases from J, with 14 bases in between. This CDR3 spans 13 amino acids. CDR1 is MDHEN, CDR2 SYDVKM, per germline.

This sequence joins TRBV9 and TRBJ1-1, with D perhaps TRBD1 (5 bases). This CDR3 contains 15 residues. The germline V gene has CDR1 SGDLS and CDR2 YYNGEE. Trimming took 4 bases from V and 0 from J, leaving 13 bases between them. The CDR3 here is CASSRRPTVNTEAFF. The CDR3 DNA sequence: TGTGCCAGCAGCCGCCGCCCGACAGTGAACACTGAAGCTTTCTTT.

This clone was counted a few times. The CDR3: CASSSGREVRETQYF. CDR3 DNA sequence: TGTGCCAGCAGTTCCGGGCGGGAGGTTCGAGAGACCCAGTACTTC. The gene calls are TRBV28 and TRBJ2-5, with TRBD2 matching 8 bases. The CDR3 is 15 residues long. Germline CDR1 MDHEN, CDR2 SYDVKM. J gave up 4 bases and V 4 bases, and 8 bases lay outside the gene matches.